This T cell receptor beta chain comes out of a study of blood T cell repertoires in COVID-19. Study details: PBMCs, B-cell-depleted T cells, or T cells were the source of the cDNA or gDNA that made up the material.

CDR1 and CDR2 (germline): SNHLY, FYNNEI. This CDR3 contains 15 residues. With 3 bases clipped from V and 7 bases from J, the junction kept 7 bases outside the gene matches. Authors' analysis steps: Cell counts per sample came from amplifying reference gene primers. TCRdb's table, derived via immunoSEQ multiplex PCR, lists solely in-frame clones and lacks some. Clone size and V and J calls were adopted from that table, with D and trimming inferred from the DNA. The top ten clones hold 1% of a sample with more than 250,000 clones, more than 75% of them seen once. The receptor was isolated from a man in his forties or fifties with active or convalescent COVID-19. Material for sequencing was peripheral blood. The J gene is TRBJ2-1, the V gene TRBV2; 9 bases map to TRBD1. CDR3: CASSERDRVDNEQFF. The CDR3 region has the DNA TGTGCCAGCAGTGAGCGGGACAGGGTGGATAATGAGCAGTTCTTC.